This T cell receptor beta chain was sequenced in a study of CD4+ T cells in melanoma. Broader study findings: Diverse differentiation states were reported for melanoma neoantigen-specific CD4+ T cells. CD8+ T cell, macrophage and B cell function reportedly correlated with neoantigen-specific CD4+ T cells.

With regard to this clone: Its matching antigen is unknown.

The protocol was immunoSEQ multiplex PCR, while the TCRdb copy is restricted to in-frame clones and leaves out a portion. The table lists some 13,000 clones, about 64% of them singletons. This CDR3 spans 16 amino acids. The germline V and J ends were trimmed by 1 base and 0 bases, with 13 bases remaining between them. Germline CDR1 is SGHRS and CDR2 is YFSETQ. This chain links TRBV5-1 with TRBJ1-2; D uncertain. This receptor was taken from a human donor with melanoma. The sample comprised cells from a culture (not recorded whether cultured in vitro). CDR3 in DNA: TGCGCCAGCAGCTTGAGGCGGCAGCCGACTAACTATGGCTACACCTTC. Its protein product is CASSLRRQPTNYGYTF.